Below are 23 T cell receptor beta chains sequenced from a single sample in a study of spatial heterogeneity in lung cancer. The time point was: blood at routine non-recurrence follow-up after resection. TCRdb ran MiXCR on the 5' RACE reads and lists one entry per CDR3 protein. The table has some 41,000 distinct CDR3 sequences, roughly 20% seen once. The sequenced sample was PBMCs, obtained at follow-up. The receptor source for this set is a female donor with early-stage non-small cell lung cancer.

The rearrangement links TRBV6-5 to TRBJ1-5, with D uncertain. The CDR3 totals 15 residues. The V end lost 4 bases, the J end lost 2 bases, and 12 bases lay between the germline ends. CDR1 is MNHEY and CDR2 is SVGAGI in the germline V gene. The CDR3 sequence is CASSLTLYGNQPQHF. DNA for the CDR3: TGTGCCAGCAGTTTAACCTTGTACGGCAATCAGCCCCAGCATTTT.

The rearrangement links TRBV2 to TRBJ1-6; the D is unclear. The V gene lost 6 bases and the J gene lost 7 bases, with 13 bases spanning the gap. The CDR3 consists of 14 residues. Germline CDR1 SNHLY, CDR2 FYNNEI. Here the CDR3 DNA reads TGTGCCAGCAGAACGACGGGGTTGAATTCACCCCTCCACTTT. It specifies CASRTTGLNSPLHF.

The V and J genes are TRBV5-1 and TRBJ2-7; maybe TRBD1 (6 bases). Germline CDR1 is SGHRS and CDR2 is YFSETQ. This CDR3 is built from 13 residues. V was pared by 0 bases and J by 11 bases, with 15 bases between. The CDR3: CASSLDDRDNKYF. DNA of the CDR3: TGCGCCAGCAGCTTGGATGACCGGGACAACAAGTACTTC.

This clonotype has a handful of counts. V usage is TRBV27 and J usage is TRBJ1-6, with no clear D. This CDR3 contains 15 residues. Deletions cut 2 bases from V and 4 bases from J, with 9 bases between. Germline CDR1 is MNHEY and CDR2 is SMNVEV (reference sequence). The CDR3 here is CASSLADEYNSPLHF. In nucleotides, the CDR3 is TGTGCCAGCAGTTTAGCGGACGAATATAATTCACCCCTCCACTTT.

This clonotype was found many times. Written as DNA, the CDR3 is TGCAGCGTTGAACTAGGGACAGGAGTCTTCACCGGGGAGCTGTTTTTT. Translated, it gives CSVELGTGVFTGELFF. The chain couples TRBV29-1 to TRBJ2-2; 8 nucleotides line up with TRBD1. Germline CDR1 reads SQVTM; CDR2 reads ANQGSEA. The CDR3 spans 16 residues. With 2 bases clipped from V and 4 bases from J, the junction kept 9 bases outside the gene matches.

Here the CDR3 reads CSAREGTQLSGANVLTF. DNA for the CDR3: TGCAGTGCTAGGGAAGGAACTCAACTCTCTGGGGCCAACGTCCTGACTTTC. The chain couples TRBV20-1 to TRBJ2-6; D gene uncertain. Trimming shortened V by 3 bases and J by 0 bases, and 15 bases separated the two germline ends. Germline V gene data show CDR1 as DFQATT and CDR2 as SNEGSKA (reference sequence). The length of the CDR3 is 17 residues.

This clonotype was seen only a few times. This chain connects TRBV20-1 to TRBJ2-7; possible D gene TRBD2, 6 bases. Trimming removed 6 bases from V and 3 bases from J, with 15 bases in between. CDR3 size: 13 residues. Looked up from germline, CDR1 is DFQATT and CDR2 is SNEGSKA (reference sequence). This chain's CDR3 is CSATLSGGYEQYV. In DNA, the CDR3 is TGCAGTGCAACACTCTCCGGGGGCTACGAGCAGTACGTC.

This chain connects TRBV6-5 to TRBJ1-2, with no clear D. The germline V and J ends were trimmed by 6 bases and 4 bases, with 15 bases remaining between them. CDR3 length: 14 residues. Germline V lookup: CDR1 MNHEY, CDR2 SVGAGI. CDR3 in amino acids: CASRGFPEVYGYTF. For the CDR3, the DNA is TGTGCCAGCAGAGGATTCCCGGAGGTCTATGGCTACACCTTC.

The chain uses TRBV7-8 and TRBJ2-1; tentatively, D is TRBD2 (5 bases). This CDR3 is 12 amino acids long. Trimming removed 2 bases from V and 8 bases from J, with 7 bases in between. Looked up from germline, CDR1 is SGHVS and CDR2 is FQNEAQ. CDR3 loop: CASSLLGDEQFF. CDR3 in DNA: TGTGCCAGCAGCTTATTGGGAGATGAGCAGTTCTTC.

This clonotype appeared many times. The chain is built from TRBV7-2 and TRBJ2-1, with D unresolved. The CDR3 loop spans 13 amino acids. The germline CDR1 and CDR2 sequences are SGHTA and FQGNSA. The V end was cut by 1 base, the J end by 4 bases, with 5 bases between. CDR3 bases: TGTGCCAGCAGCTTAGGCAAATACAATGAGCAGTTCTTC. It codes for CASSLGKYNEQFF.

This clonotype was seen at least ten times. The chain uses TRBV30 and TRBJ2-1; 7 nucleotides agree with TRBD1. The CDR3 covers 15 residues. Per the germline V gene, CDR1 is GTSNPN and CDR2 is SVGIG (reference sequence). Trimming cost V 4 bases and J 9 bases; bases outside gene matches: 15. The CDR3 nucleotides are TGTGCCTGGACCGAAGGGGGCCCCTACAGTAGTGAGCAGTTCTTC. Translation gives CAWTEGGPYSSEQFF.

This clonotype was recorded once. The V and J genes are TRBV2 and TRBJ2-7; D gene ambiguous. The V end lost 8 bases, the J end lost 2 bases, and 13 bases lay between the germline ends. This CDR3 has 13 residues. CDR1 is SNHLY, CDR2 FYNNEI, per germline. The CDR3 nucleotides read TGTGCCAGCTGGCGCCCAGCAACCTACGAGCAGTACGTC. Translation gives CASWRPATYEQYV.

This clonotype was seen ten or more times. This chain joins TRBV7-3 and TRBJ2-6; tentative D call: TRBD1 (5 bases). The CDR3 totals 17 residues. Trimming left V 5 bases short and J 4 bases short, with 18 bases between. From germline, CDR1 is SGHTA and CDR2 FQGTGA. CDR3 coding DNA: TGTGCCAGCAGCCCCCCGTATTTGGGGCCCGGGGCCAACGTCCTGACTTTC. Its translation is CASSPPYLGPGANVLTF.

The V and J genes are TRBV5-1 and TRBJ2-2, with 7 bases matching TRBD2. The CDR3 loop spans 14 amino acids. V dropped 3 bases and J dropped 5; count of bases not matched to a gene: 4. Germline values: CDR1 SGHRS, CDR2 YFSETQ. CDR3 nucleotide sequence: TGCGCCAGCAGCTCCCTGGGGGGGACCGGGGAGCTGTTTTTT. Residues: CASSSLGGTGELFF. The entire variable domain, with the rest obtained from reference TRBV5-1 and TRBJ2-2, is as follows: KAGVTQTPRYLIKTRGQQVTLSCSPISGHRSVSWYQQTPGQGLQFLFEYFSETQRNKGNFPGRFSGRQFSNSRSEMNVSTLELGDSALYLCASSSLGGTGELFFGEGSRLTVL.

This clonotype occurred many times. The chain links TRBV6-5 to TRBJ2-5; D is perhaps TRBD1 or TRBD2 (6 bases each). Per germline, CDR1 MNHEY and CDR2 SVGAGI. This CDR3 comprises 14 residues. Deletions cut 8 bases from V and 5 bases from J, with 18 bases between. CDR3 sequence: CASRRWGAGETQYF. The CDR3 region has the DNA TGTGCCAGCCGTCGATGGGGGGCTGGGGAGACCCAGTACTTC.

This clonotype was seen repeatedly, ten times or more. V is TRBV12-3 or TRBV12-4 and J is TRBJ2-4; D not resolved. Trimming removed 3 bases from V and 1 base from J, with 1 base in between. The CDR3 contains 12 residues. In DNA form, the CDR3 reads TGTGCCAGCAGTTTTGCCAAAAACATTCAGTACTTC. This gives the protein CASSFAKNIQYF.

This clonotype was counted only a few times. The rearrangement links TRBV3-1 to TRBJ1-1, with D tentatively TRBD1 (5 bases). CDR1 and CDR2 from the germline V gene are LGHDT and YNNKEL (reference sequence). The CDR3 loop spans 11 amino acids. V lost 8 bases and J 4 bases, leaving 8 bases between the germline ends. The chain's CDR3 is CASGGGTEAFF. The DNA for the CDR3 is TGTGCCAGCGGGGGGGGCACTGAAGCTTTCTTT.

J is TRBJ2-7 and V is TRBV3-1; TRBD2 aligns across 11 bases. V lost 5 bases and J lost 5; bases outside the gene matches: 8. The CDR3 consists of 15 residues. The V gene's germline CDR1 is LGHDT and CDR2 YNNKEL (reference sequence). CDR3 in DNA: TGTGCCAGCAGCGGAGGTCTAGCGGGAGGCCACGAGCAGTACTTC. Translating gives CASSGGLAGGHEQYF.

The chain links TRBV20-1 to TRBJ2-3; D uncertain. Germline loops: CDR1 DFQATT, CDR2 SNEGSKA (reference sequence). The CDR3 runs to 13 residues. V lost 2 bases, J lost 0 bases, and 6 bases lay in between. CDR3 residues: CSARLTSTDTQYF. CDR3 coding DNA: TGCAGTGCTAGACTAACAAGCACAGATACGCAGTATTTT.

There are many counts of this clonotype. This sequence joins TRBV5-1 and TRBJ2-7; weak D call: TRBD1 (6 bases). Trimming removed 4 bases from V and 5 bases from J, with 16 bases in between. This CDR3 has 14 residues. Germline V gene sequence: CDR1 SGHRS, CDR2 YFSETQ. The CDR3 loop reads CASSETPRGHEQYF. The CDR3 DNA sequence: TGCGCCAGCAGCGAAACCCCCAGGGGACACGAGCAGTACTTC.

V usage is TRBV24-1 and J usage is TRBJ2-3; 8 bases are shared with TRBD1. The V gene end was trimmed by 3 bases and the J gene end by 5 bases; junction bases not matched to a gene: 6. Germline V gene data show CDR1 as KGHDR and CDR2 as SFDVKD. The CDR3 is 15 amino acids. CDR3 in DNA: TGTGCCACCAGTGATGCCAGGGGGCCTGGAGATACGCAGTATTTT. Translated: CATSDARGPGDTQYF.

Many counts were recorded for this clonotype. The chain's CDR3 is CASSDRLGSGETQYF. DNA of the CDR3: TGTGCCAGCTCTGACAGGTTGGGGAGTGGAGAGACCCAGTACTTC. This rearrangement joins TRBV2 to TRBJ2-5, with a weak D call TRBD1 (6 bases). In germline, CDR1 is SNHLY, CDR2 FYNNEI. The CDR3 is 15 amino acids. The ends were cut back, 8 bases at V and 4 bases at J, with 20 bases in the middle.

The gene calls are TRBV7-8 and TRBJ1-5; a possible D gene is TRBD1 (5 bases). The germline V and J ends were trimmed by 6 bases and 5 bases, with 11 bases remaining between them. Germline V gene sequence: CDR1 SGHVS, CDR2 FQNEAQ. The CDR3 loop spans 13 amino acids. The CDR3 loop reads CASSAREDQPQHF. The CDR3 nucleotides read TGTGCCAGCAGTGCCAGGGAGGATCAGCCCCAGCATTTT.